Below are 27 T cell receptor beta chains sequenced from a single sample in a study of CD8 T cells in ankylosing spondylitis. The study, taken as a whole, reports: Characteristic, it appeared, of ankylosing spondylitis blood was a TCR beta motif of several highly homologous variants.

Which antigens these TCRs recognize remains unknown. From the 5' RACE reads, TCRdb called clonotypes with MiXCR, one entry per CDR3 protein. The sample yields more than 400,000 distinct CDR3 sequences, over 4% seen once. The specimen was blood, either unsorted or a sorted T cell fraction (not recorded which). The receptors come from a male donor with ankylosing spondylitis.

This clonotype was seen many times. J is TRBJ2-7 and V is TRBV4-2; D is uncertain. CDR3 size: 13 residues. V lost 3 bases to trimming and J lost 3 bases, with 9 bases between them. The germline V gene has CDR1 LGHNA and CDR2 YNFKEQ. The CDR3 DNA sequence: TGTGCCAGCAGCCATGGACCGGACTACGAGCAGTACTTC. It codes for CASSHGPDYEQYF.

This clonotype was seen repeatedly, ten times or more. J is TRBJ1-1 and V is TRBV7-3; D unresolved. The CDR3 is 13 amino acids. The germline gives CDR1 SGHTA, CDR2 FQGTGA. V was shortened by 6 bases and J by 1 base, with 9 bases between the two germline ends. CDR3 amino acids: CASSRDPNTEAFF. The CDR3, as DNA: TGTGCCAGCAGTCGGGATCCGAACACTGAAGCTTTCTTT.

The DNA for the CDR3 is TGTGCCATGAGCAACGGGGTGGATGAGCAGTTCTTC. Protein sequence: CAMSNGVDEQFF. The V and J genes are TRBV5-3 and TRBJ2-1, with a weak D call TRBD2 (5 bases). TRBV5-3 is identified as an open reading frame with a role that is uncertain. This CDR3 is 12 amino acids long. V was pared by 9 bases and J by 8 bases, with 15 bases between.

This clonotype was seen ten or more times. CDR3 in DNA: TGTGCCAGCAGCCATAGGACAGGGGACTACGAGCAGTACTTC. Protein sequence: CASSHRTGDYEQYF. The chain recombines TRBV4-2 with TRBJ2-7; 9 nucleotides align to TRBD1. The CDR3 is 14 residues long. V was pared by 3 bases and J by 3 bases, with 3 bases of the junction left unmatched. CDR1 is LGHNA and CDR2 is YNFKEQ in the germline V gene.

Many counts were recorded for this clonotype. The CDR3 sequence: CSAKPRWGQPQHF. Here the CDR3 DNA reads TGCAGTGCTAAGCCTCGGTGGGGGCAGCCCCAGCATTTT. The chain couples TRBV20-1 to TRBJ1-5, with a possible D match to TRBD1 (5 bases). The V gene lost 4 bases and the J gene lost 7 bases, with 14 bases spanning the gap. The CDR3 totals 13 residues. Germline V gene lookup returns CDR1 DFQATT and CDR2 SNEGSKA (reference sequence).

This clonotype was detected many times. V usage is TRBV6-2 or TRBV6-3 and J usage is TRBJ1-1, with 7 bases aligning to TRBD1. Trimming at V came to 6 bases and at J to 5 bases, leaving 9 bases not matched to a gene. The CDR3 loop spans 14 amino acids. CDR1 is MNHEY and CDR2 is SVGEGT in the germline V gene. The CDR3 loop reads CASSSPDRETEAFF. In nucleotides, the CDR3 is TGTGCCAGCAGCTCACCCGACAGGGAAACTGAAGCTTTCTTT.

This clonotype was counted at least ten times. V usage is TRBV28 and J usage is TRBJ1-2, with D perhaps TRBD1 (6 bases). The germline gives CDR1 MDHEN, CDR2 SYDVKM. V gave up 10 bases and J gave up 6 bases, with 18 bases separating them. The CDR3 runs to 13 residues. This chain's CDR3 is CATKDSYWHGYTF. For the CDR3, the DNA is TGTGCCACCAAGGACAGTTATTGGCATGGCTACACCTTC.

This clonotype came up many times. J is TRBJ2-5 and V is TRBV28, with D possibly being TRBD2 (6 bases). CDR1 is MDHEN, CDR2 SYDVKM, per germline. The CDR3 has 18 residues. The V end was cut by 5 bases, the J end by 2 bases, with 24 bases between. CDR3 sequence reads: CASSPIRAVGTEQETQYF. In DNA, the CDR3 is TGTGCCAGCAGTCCTATTCGGGCTGTCGGGACTGAGCAAGAGACCCAGTACTTC. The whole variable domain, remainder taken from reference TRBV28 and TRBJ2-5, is DVKVTQSSRYLVKRTGEKVFLECVQDMDHENMFWYRQDPGLGLRLIYFSYDVKMKEKGDIPEGYSVSREKKERFSLILESASTNQTSMYLCASSPIRAVGTEQETQYFGPGTRLLVL.

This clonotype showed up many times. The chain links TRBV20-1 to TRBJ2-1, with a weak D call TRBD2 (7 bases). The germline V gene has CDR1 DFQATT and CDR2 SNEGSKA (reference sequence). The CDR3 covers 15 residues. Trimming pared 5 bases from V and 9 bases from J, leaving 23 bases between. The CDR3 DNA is TGCAGTGCTCCCCAGGGGACTATAAGGGTGAGTGAGCAGTTCTTC. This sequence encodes CSAPQGTIRVSEQFF.

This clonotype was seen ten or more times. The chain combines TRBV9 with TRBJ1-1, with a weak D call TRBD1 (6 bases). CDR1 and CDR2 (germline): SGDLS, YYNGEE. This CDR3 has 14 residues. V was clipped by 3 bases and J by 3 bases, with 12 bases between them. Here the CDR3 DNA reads TGTGCCAGCAGCGCAGGGGTTCTGGACACTGAAGCTTTCTTT. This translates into CASSAGVLDTEAFF.

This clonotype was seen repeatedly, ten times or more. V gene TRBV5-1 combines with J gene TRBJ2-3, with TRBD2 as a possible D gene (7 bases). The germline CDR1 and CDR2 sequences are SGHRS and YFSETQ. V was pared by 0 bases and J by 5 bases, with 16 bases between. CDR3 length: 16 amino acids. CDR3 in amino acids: CASSLAPGGPGDTQYF. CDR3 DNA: TGCGCCAGCAGCTTGGCTCCCGGGGGGCCCGGAGATACGCAGTATTTT.

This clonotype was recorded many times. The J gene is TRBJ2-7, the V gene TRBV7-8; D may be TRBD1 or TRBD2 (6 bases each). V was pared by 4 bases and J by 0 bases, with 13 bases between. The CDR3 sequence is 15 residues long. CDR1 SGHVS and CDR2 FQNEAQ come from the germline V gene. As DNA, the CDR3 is TGTGCCAGCAGCTATCTACAGGGAGGCTCCTACGAGCAGTACTTC. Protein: CASSYLQGGSYEQYF.

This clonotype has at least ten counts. The CDR3 DNA follows: TGCAGTGCTGGGGGGAGGGGATCGTCTGAAGCTTTCTTT. Protein product: CSAGGRGSSEAFF. This chain joins TRBV20-1 and TRBJ1-1; D possibly corresponds to TRBD1 (5 bases). CDR1 is DFQATT and CDR2 is SNEGSKA in the germline V gene (reference sequence). V lost 5 bases to trimming and J lost 6 bases, with 16 bases between them. The CDR3 extends over 13 amino acids.

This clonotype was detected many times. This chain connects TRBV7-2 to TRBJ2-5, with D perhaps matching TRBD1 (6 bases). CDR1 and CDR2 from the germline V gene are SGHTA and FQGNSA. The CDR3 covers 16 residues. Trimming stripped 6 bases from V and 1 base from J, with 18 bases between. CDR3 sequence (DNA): TGTGCCAGCAGTATCCTCCAGGGGCGATTCCAAGAGACCCAGTACTTC. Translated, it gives CASSILQGRFQETQYF.

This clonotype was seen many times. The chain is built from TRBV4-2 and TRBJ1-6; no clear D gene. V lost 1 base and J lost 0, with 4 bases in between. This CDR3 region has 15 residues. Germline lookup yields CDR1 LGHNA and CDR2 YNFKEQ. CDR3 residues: CASSQASSYNSPLHF. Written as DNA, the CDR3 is TGTGCCAGCAGCCAAGCTAGCTCCTATAATTCACCCCTCCACTTT.

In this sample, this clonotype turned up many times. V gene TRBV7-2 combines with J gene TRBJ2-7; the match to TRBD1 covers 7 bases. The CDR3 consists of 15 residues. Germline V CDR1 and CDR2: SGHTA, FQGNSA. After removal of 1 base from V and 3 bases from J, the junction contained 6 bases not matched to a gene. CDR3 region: CASSLVFAGGYEQYF. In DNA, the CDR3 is TGTGCCAGCAGCTTAGTTTTCGCAGGGGGCTACGAGCAGTACTTC.

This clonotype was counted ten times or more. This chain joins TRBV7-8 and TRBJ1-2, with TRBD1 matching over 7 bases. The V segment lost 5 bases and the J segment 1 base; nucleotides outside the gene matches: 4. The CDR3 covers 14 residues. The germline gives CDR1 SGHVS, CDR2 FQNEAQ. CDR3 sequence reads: CASSPDRDNYGYTF. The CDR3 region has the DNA TGTGCCAGCAGCCCCGACAGGGATAACTATGGCTACACCTTC.

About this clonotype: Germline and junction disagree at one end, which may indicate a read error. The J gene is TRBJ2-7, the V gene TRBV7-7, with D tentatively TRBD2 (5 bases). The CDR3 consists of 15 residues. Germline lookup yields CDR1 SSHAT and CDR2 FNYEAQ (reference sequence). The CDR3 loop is CASSLAYGPWEEQYF. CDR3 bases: TGTGCTAGCAGCTTAGCCTACGGGCCTTGGGAGGAGCAGTACTTC.

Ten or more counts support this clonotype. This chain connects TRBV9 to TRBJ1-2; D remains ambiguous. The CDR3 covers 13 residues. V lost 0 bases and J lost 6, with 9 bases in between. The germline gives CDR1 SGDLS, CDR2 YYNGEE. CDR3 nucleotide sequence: TGTGCCAGCAGCGTAGAAGCTGGGAATGGCTACACCTTC. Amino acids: CASSVEAGNGYTF.

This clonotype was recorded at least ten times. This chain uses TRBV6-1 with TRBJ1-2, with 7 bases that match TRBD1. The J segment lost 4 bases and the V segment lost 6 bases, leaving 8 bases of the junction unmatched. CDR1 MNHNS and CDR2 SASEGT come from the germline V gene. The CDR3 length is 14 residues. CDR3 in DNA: TGTGCCAGCAGCCCCCCGGACAGGTCCTATGGCTACACCTTC. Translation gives CASSPPDRSYGYTF.

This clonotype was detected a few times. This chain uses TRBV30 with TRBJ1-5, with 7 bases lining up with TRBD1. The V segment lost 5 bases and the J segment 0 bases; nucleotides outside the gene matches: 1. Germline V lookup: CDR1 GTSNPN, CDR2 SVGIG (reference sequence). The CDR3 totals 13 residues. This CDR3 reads CAWGTASNQPQHF. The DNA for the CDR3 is TGTGCCTGGGGGACAGCTAGCAATCAGCCCCAGCATTTT.

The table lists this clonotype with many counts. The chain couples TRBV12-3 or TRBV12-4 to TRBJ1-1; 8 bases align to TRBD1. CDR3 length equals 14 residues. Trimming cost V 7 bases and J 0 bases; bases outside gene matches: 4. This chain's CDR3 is CASTRTGMNTEAFF. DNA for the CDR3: TGTGCCAGCACCCGGACAGGGATGAACACTGAAGCTTTCTTT.

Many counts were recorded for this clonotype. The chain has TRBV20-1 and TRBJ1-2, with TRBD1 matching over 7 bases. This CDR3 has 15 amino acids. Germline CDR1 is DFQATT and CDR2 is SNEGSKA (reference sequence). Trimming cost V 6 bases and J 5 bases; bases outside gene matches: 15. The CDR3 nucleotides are TGCAGTGCCCCGGACAGGCAGGGCACCGGATATGGCTACACCTTC. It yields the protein CSAPDRQGTGYGYTF.

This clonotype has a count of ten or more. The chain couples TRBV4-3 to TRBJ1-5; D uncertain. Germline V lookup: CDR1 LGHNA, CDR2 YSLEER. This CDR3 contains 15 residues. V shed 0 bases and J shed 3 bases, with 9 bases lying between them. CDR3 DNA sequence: TGCGCCAGCAGCCAAGATTGGCAGTCCAATCAGCCCCAGCATTTT. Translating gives CASSQDWQSNQPQHF.

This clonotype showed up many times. The CDR3 DNA sequence: TGCAGTGCTTCAGACAGGGCGGGGTACGAGCAGTACTTC. It is translated as CSASDRAGYEQYF. The chain uses TRBV20-1 and TRBJ2-7, with D perhaps TRBD1 (7 bases). Germline loops: CDR1 DFQATT, CDR2 SNEGSKA (reference sequence). V lost 5 bases, J lost 4 bases, and 15 bases lay in between. The CDR3 is 13 residues long.

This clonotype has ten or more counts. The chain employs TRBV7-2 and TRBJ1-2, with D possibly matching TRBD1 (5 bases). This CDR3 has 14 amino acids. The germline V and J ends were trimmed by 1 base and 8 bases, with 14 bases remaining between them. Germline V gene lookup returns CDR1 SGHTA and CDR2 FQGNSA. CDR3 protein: CASSLGGTSQGYTF. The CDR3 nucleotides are TGTGCCAGCAGCTTAGGTGGGACGAGCCAAGGCTACACCTTC.

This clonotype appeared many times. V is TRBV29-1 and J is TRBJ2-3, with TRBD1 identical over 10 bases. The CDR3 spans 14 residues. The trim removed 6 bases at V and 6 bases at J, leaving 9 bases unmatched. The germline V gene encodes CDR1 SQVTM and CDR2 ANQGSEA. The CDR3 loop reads CSVSRTGGLDTQYF. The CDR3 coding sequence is TGCAGCGTGAGCCGGACAGGGGGTCTGGATACGCAGTATTTT.